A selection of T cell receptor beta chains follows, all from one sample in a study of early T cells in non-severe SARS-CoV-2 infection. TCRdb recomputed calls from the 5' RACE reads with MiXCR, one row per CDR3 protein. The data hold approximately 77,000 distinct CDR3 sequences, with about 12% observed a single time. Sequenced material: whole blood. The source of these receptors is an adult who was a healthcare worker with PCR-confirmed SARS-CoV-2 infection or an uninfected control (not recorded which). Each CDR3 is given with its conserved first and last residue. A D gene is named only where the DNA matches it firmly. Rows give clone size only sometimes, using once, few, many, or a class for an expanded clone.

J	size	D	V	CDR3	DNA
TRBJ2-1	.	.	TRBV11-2	CASSLLGSYNEQFF	TGTGCCAGCAGCTTATTGGGCTCTTACAATGAGCAGTTCTTC
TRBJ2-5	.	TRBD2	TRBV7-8	CASSFMGGREETQYF	TGTGCCAGCAGCTTTATGGGAGGGCGGGAAGAGACCCAGTACTTC
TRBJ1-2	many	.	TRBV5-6	CASSLEGSNYGYTF	TGTGCCAGCAGCTTGGAGGGATCTAACTATGGCTACACCTTC
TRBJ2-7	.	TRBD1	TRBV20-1	CSARDPGTGNDEQYF	TGCAGTGCTAGAGATCCCGGGACAGGGAATGACGAGCAGTACTTC
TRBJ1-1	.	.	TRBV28	CASSSSARGAFF	TGTGCCAGCAGTTCATCGGCAAGGGGAGCTTTCTTT
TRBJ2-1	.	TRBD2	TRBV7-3	CASSRAGGSYNEQFF	TGTGCCAGCAGCCGCGCGGGGGGCTCCTACAATGAGCAGTTCTTC
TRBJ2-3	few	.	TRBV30	CAWSEGPHTQYF	TGTGCCTGGAGTGAGGGCCCGCATACGCAGTATTTT
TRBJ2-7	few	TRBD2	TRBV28	CASSLIGRGNQYF	TGTGCCAGCAGTTTAATAGGGCGGGGGAACCAGTACTTC
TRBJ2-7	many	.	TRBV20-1	CSARGAVEAEQYF	TGCAGTGCTAGAGGAGCGGTCGAAGCCGAGCAGTACTTC
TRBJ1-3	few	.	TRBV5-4	CASSPELSGNTIYF	TGTGCCAGCAGCCCAGAACTCTCTGGAAACACCATATATTTT
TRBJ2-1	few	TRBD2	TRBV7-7	CASSLALAGLNEQFF	TGTGCCAGCAGCTTAGCTCTAGCGGGACTCAATGAGCAGTTCTTC
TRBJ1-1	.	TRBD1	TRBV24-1	CATSGTGGKAEAFF	TGTGCCACCAGTGGGACAGGGGGGAAAGCTGAAGCTTTCTTT
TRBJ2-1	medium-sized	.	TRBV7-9	CASSPPLGANEQFF	TGTGCCAGCAGCCCCCCCTTGGGGGCCAATGAGCAGTTCTTC
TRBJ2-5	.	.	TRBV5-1	CASSLGQTLMNQYKETQYF	TGCGCCAGCAGCTTGGGGCAAACACTCATGAATCAGTACAAAGAGACCCAGTACTTC
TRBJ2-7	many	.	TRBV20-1	CSVLGQRAYEQYF	TGCAGTGTACTAGGGCAGAGGGCCTACGAGCAGTACTTC
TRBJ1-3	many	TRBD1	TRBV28	CASSETGRVNTIYF	TGTGCCAGCAGCGAGACAGGGAGAGTTAACACCATATATTTT
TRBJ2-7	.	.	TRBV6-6	CASSSRDLYEQYF	TGTGCCAGCAGTTCCCGGGACCTCTACGAGCAGTACTTC
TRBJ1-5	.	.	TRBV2	CASSLQGLGNQPQHF	TGTGCCAGCAGTCTTCAGGGATTAGGCAATCAGCCCCAGCATTTT
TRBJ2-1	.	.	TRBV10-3	CAISDGSLGSNEQFF	TGTGCCATCAGTGACGGCAGCCTAGGGTCCAATGAGCAGTTCTTC
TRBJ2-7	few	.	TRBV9	CASSVESGASSYEQYF	TGTGCCAGCAGCGTAGAATCCGGGGCGAGCTCCTACGAGCAGTACTTC
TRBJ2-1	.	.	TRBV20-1	CSATQTSSIGGEQFF	TGCAGTGCTACTCAGACTAGTAGCATTGGTGGTGAGCAGTTCTTC
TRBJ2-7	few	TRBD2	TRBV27	CASRRGVNEQYF	TGTGCCAGCCGCCGGGGGGTCAACGAGCAGTACTTC
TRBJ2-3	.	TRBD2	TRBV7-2	CASSPLHAGVGTDTQYF	TGTGCCAGCAGCCCTCTACATGCGGGAGTGGGCACAGATACGCAGTATTTT
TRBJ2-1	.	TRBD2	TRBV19	CASSVSGSPYNEQFF	TGTGCCAGTAGTGTTAGCGGGAGTCCCTACAATGAGCAGTTCTTC
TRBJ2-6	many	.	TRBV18	CASSPSGRSGANVLTF	TGTGCCAGCTCACCATCAGGGCGCTCTGGGGCCAACGTCCTGACTTTC
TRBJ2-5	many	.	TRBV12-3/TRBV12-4	CASSPPPGQETQYF	TGTGCCAGCAGTCCACCCCCGGGCCAAGAGACCCAGTACTTC
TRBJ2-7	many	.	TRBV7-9	CASSLTSDFKYEQYF	TGTGCCAGCAGCTTAACTTCGGACTTCAAGTACGAGCAGTACTTC
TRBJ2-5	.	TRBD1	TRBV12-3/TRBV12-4	CASTPGQLQETQYF	TGTGCCAGCACCCCGGGACAGCTCCAAGAGACCCAGTACTTC
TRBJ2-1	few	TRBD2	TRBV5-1	CASSWTSGTTYNEQFF	TGCGCCAGCAGCTGGACTAGCGGGACCACCTACAATGAGCAGTTCTTC
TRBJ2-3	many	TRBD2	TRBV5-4	CASSTASGRADTQYF	TGTGCCAGCAGCACAGCTAGCGGGAGGGCAGATACGCAGTATTTT
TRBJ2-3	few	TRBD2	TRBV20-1	CSARDRRVGLAGRSDTQYF	TGCAGTGCTAGAGATAGGCGTGTCGGACTAGCGGGAAGGTCAGATACGCAGTATTTT
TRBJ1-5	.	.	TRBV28	CASSPHGSNQPQHF	TGTGCCAGCAGCCCACATGGTAGCAATCAGCCCCAGCATTTT
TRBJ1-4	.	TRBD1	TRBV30	CAWRSATGFGEKLFF	TGTGCCTGGAGGTCCGCGACAGGGTTCGGTGAAAAACTGTTTTTT
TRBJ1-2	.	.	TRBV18	CASSPSSFYGYTF	TGTGCCAGCTCACCATCGAGTTTCTATGGCTACACCTTC
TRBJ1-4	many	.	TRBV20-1	CSASRRRLDEKLFF	TGCAGTGCTAGTCGCAGGCGGCTGGATGAAAAACTGTTTTTT
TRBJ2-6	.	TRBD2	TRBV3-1	CASSLSGTSGANVLTF	TGTGCCAGCAGCCTTAGCGGGACCTCTGGGGCCAACGTCCTGACTTTC
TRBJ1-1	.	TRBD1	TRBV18	CASSPRGDSEAFF	TGTGCCAGCTCACCACGTGGGGACAGTGAAGCTTTCTTT
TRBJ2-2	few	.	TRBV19	CASAFLNTGELFF	TGTGCCTCCGCTTTTTTGAACACCGGGGAGCTGTTTTTT
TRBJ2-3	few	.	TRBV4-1	CASSQGHSTDTQYF	TGCGCCAGCAGCCAGGGGCACAGCACAGATACGCAGTATTTT
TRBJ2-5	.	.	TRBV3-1	CASSHRGRETQYF	TGTGCCAGCAGCCATAGAGGTAGAGAGACCCAGTACTTC
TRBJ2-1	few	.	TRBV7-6	CASSLGKTGEQFF	TGTGCCAGCAGCTTAGGGAAGACGGGTGAGCAGTTCTTC